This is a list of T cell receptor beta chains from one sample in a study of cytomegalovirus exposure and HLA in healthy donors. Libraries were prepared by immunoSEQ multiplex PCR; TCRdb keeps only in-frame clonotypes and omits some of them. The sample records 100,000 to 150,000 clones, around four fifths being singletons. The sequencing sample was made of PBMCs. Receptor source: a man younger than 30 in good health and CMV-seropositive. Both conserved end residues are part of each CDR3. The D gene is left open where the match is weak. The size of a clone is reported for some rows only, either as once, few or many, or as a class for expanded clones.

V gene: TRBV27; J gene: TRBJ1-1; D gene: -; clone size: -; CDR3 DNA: TGTGCCAGCAAACTTACAGGGCCCACTGAAGCTTTCTTT; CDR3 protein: CASKLTGPTEAFF
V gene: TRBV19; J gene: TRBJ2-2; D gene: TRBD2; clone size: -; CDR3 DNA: TGTGCCAGTAGTATGGGACTAGTCAGCACCGGGGAGCTGTTTTTT; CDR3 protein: CASSMGLVSTGELFF
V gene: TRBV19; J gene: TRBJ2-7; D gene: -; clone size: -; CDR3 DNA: TGTGCCAGTAGTATACCGGGGTACGAGCAGTACTTC; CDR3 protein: CASSIPGYEQYF
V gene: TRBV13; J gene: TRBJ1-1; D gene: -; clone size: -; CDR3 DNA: TGTGCCAGCAGCTTAGGCCGGGTGATGGAAGCTTTCTTT; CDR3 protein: CASSLGRVMEAFF
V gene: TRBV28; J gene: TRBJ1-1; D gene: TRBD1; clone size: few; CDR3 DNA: TGTGCCAGCAGTTTACCCAGACAGGGGGCGACTGAAGCTTTCTTT; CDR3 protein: CASSLPRQGATEAFF
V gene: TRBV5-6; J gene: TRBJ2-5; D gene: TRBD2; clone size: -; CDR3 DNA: TGTGCCAGCAGCTTGGGTGGGGCGGGGGGAGAGACCCAGTACTTC; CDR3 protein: CASSLGGAGGETQYF
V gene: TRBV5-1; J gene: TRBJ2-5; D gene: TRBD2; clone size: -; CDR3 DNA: TGCGCCAGCAGCTTGAGGATAGCGGGGGACTTCCAAGAGACCCAGTACTTC; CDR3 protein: CASSLRIAGDFQETQYF
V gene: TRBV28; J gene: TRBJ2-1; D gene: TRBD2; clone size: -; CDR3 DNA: TGTGCCAGCAGTTTAATAGCGGGGGGTTCGGTCTTC; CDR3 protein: CASSLIAGGSVF
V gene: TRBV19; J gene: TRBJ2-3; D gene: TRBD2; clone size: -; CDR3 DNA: TGTGCCAGTATGCCCCTTGGAAGGGAGGGGAAAGATACGCAGTATTTT; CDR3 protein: CASMPLGREGKDTQYF
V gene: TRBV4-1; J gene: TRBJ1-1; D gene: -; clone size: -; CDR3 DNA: TGCGCCAGCAGCCATCCCACCACGGTTACGAACACTGAAGCTTTCTTT; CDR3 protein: CASSHPTTVTNTEAFF
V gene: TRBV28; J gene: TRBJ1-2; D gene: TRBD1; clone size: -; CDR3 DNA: TGTGCCAGCAGTTCGACAGGGGAGGGCTACACCTTC; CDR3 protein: CASSSTGEGYTF
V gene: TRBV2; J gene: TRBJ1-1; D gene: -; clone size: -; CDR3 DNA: TGTGCCAGCATAAGGAGGGCTGAAGCTTTCTTT; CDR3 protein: CASIRRAEAFF
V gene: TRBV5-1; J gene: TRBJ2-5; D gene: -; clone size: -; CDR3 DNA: TGCGCCAGCAGCTTGGCCGGGGGACCCCAAGAGACCCAGTACTTC; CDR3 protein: CASSLAGGPQETQYF
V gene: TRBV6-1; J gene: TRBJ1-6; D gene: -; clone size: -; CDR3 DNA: TGTGCCAGCAGCACTTTACAGGGTGGGAATTCACCCCTCCACTTT; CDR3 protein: CASSTLQGGNSPLHF
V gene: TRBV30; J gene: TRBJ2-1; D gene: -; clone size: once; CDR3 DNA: TGTGCCTGGAGTGTACTCCAGGGGATCTACAATGAGCAGTTCTTC; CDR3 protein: CAWSVLQGIYNEQFF
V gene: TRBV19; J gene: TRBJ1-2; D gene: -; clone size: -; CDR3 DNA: TGTGCCAGTAGTATAGATACGATTGCGGGTGGCTACACCTTC; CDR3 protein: CASSIDTIAGGYTF
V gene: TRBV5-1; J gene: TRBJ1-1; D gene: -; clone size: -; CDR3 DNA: TGCGCCAGCAGCTTGGGAAGGAGCCCCGTGATGAACACTGAAGCTTTCTTT; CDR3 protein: CASSLGRSPVMNTEAFF
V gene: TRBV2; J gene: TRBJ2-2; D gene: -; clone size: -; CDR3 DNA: TGTGCCAGCAGTGAATTGAGTTACGGGGAGCTGTTTTTT; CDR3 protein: CASSELSYGELFF
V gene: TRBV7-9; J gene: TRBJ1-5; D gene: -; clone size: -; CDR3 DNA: TGTGCCAGCAGCCGTACAGGGCCCAATCAGCCCCAGCATTTT; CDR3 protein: CASSRTGPNQPQHF
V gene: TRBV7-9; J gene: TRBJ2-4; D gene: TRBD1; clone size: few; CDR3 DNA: TGTGCCAGCAGCTTATGGCGAGGACAGGGGGCGTTTGACATTCAGTACTTC; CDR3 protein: CASSLWRGQGAFDIQYF
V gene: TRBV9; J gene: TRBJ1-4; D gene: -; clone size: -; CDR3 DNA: TGTGCCAGCAGCCCCCGTCAGGAAAGGGAAAAACTGTTTTTT; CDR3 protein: CASSPRQEREKLFF
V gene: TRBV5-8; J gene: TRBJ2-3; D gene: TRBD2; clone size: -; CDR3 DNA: TGTGCCAGCAGCTTGGGGGCTAGCGGGGGCAGCACAGATACGCAGTATTTT; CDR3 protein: CASSLGASGGSTDTQYF
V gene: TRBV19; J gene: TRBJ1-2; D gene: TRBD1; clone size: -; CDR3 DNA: TGTGCCAGTAGATCGGGGTCCCCGGGACAGGGGCCCGTCTATGGCTACACCTTC; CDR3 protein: CASRSGSPGQGPVYGYTF
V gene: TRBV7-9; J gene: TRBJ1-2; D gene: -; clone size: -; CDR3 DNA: TGTGCCAGCAGCTTAGACGAGGTCGGTAGCTATGGCTACACCTTC; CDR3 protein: CASSLDEVGSYGYTF
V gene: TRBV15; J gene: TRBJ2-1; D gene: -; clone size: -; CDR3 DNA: TGTGCCACCAGCAGAGATCGGGGAAATGAGCAGTTCTTC; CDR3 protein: CATSRDRGNEQFF
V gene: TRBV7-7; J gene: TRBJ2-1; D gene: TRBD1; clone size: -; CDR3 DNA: TGTGCCAGCAGCGGACAGGCCGGAAATGAGCAGTTCTTC; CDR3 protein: CASSGQAGNEQFF
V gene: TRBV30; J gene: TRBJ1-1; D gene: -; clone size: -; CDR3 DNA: TGTGCCTGGATTTCCTACAAGGGGCCAAGTCGGACTGAAGCTTTCTTT; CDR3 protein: CAWISYKGPSRTEAFF
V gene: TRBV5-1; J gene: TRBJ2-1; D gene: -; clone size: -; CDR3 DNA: TGCGCCAGCTCCCAGGGGCTCAAGCAGTTCTTC; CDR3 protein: CASSQGLKQFF
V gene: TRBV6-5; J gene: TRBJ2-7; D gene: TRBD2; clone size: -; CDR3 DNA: TGTGCCAGCAGTTTAGCGGGGGGCCCCTACGAGCAGTACTTC; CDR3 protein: CASSLAGGPYEQYF
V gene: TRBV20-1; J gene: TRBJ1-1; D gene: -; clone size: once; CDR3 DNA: TGCAGTGCTAGAGGCAGCACTGAAGCTTTCTTT; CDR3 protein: CSARGSTEAFF
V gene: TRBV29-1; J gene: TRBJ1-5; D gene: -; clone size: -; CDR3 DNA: TGCACAGGAACTGACAGACAACATAGCAATCAGCCCCAGCATTTT; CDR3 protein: CTGTDRQHSNQPQHF
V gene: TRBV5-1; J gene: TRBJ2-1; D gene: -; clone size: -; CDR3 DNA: TGCGCCAGCAGCTTGGCCCCGAGCAATGAGCAGTTCTTC; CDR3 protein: CASSLAPSNEQFF
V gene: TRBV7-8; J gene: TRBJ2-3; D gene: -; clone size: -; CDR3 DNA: TGTGCCAGCAGCCCTGGGACACAGGGTAGAGATACGCAGTATTTT; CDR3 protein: CASSPGTQGRDTQYF
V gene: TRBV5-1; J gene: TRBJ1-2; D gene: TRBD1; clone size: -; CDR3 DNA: TGCGCCAGCAGCCCCAGGGGGGATCGGGACTATGGCTACACCTTC; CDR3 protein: CASSPRGDRDYGYTF
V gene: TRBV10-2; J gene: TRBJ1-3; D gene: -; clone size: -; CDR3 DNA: TGCGCCAGCAGTGAGCATGTGGAGGACCCCTCTGGAAACACCATATATTTT; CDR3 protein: CASSEHVEDPSGNTIYF
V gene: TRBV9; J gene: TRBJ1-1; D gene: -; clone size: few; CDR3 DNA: TGTGCCAGCAGCGTAGGAGGGCAACACGATGAAGCTTTCTTT; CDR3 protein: CASSVGGQHDEAFF
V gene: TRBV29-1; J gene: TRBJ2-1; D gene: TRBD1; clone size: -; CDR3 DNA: TGCAGCACGCGGACAGGGGGCTACAATGAGCAGTTCTTC; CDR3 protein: CSTRTGGYNEQFF
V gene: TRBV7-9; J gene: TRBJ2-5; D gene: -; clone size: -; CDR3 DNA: TGTTCCAGCAGCCGAGGGGGAGAGACCCAGTACTTC; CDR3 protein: CSSSRGGETQYF
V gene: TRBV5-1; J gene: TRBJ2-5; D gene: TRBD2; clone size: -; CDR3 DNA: TGCGCCAGCAGCTCGTCCGCGGGGGGCCAAGAGACCCAGTACTTC; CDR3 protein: CASSSSAGGQETQYF
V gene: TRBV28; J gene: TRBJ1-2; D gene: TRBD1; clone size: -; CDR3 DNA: TGTGCCAGCAGTTCATTAACCGGGACAGGGAGGGTCCTTAACTATGGCTACACCTTC; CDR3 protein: CASSSLTGTGRVLNYGYTF
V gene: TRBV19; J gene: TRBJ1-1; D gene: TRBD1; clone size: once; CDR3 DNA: TGTGCCAGTAGTATAGAGACAGGGGGCACTGAAGCTTTCTTT; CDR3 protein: CASSIETGGTEAFF
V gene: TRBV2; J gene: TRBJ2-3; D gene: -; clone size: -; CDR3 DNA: TGTGCCAGCCCCGGATCTGGAGGGGACACAGATACGCAGTATTTT; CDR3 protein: CASPGSGGDTDTQYF
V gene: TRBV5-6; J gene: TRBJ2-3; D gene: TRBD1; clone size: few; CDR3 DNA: TGTGCCAGCAGCTTCCCGGGACAGGGAACAGATACGCAGTATTTT; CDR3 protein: CASSFPGQGTDTQYF
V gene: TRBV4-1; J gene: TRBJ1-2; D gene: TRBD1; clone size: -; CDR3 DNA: TGCGCCAGCAGCCAACCTTATTCCGGGACAGGGGGCGCGCAGGGAGGCTACACCTTC; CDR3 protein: CASSQPYSGTGGAQGGYTF